A selection of T cell receptor beta chains follows, all from one sample in a study of T cells in localized non-small cell lung cancer. The protocol was immunoSEQ multiplex PCR, while the TCRdb copy is restricted to in-frame clones and leaves out a portion. Of thousands of clones in the sample, 25% to 30% were seen once. The source material was lung tumor tissue, sampled before any cancer treatment. Every receptor here comes from a man between 18 and 49 years old with stage I lung adenocarcinoma. CDR3s leave out the opening cysteine and the closing phenylalanine or tryptophan. The size field is filled for only some rows; it gives once, few, many or a size class.

j_call | clone_size | v_call | cdr3_aa
TRBJ1-2 | medium-sized | TRBV11-3 | ASSLQGAHYGYT
TRBJ2-7 | medium-sized | TRBV6-8 | ASSSGQVFPYEQY
TRBJ1-2 | NA | TRBV19 | ASSIGQRYGYT
TRBJ2-2 | NA | TRBV18 | ASSPPAGSNTGELF
TRBJ2-3 | few | TRBV28 | ASSFPSWGTDTQY
TRBJ2-7 | NA | TRBV28 | ASTWTALGEQY
TRBJ2-7 | NA | TRBV30 | AWSKTYEQY
TRBJ2-1 | NA | TRBV23-1 | ASSQAGTSFREQF
TRBJ2-1 | NA | TRBV11-3 | ASSDSERGGRYNEQF
TRBJ2-7 | large | TRBV6-8 | ASRRGADEQY
TRBJ2-7 | once | TRBV30 | AWSFSPGGYEQY
TRBJ1-1 | NA | TRBV19 | ASSTAGRMNTEAF
TRBJ2-5 | few | TRBV23-1 | ASSFSVKETQY
TRBJ1-2 | NA | TRBV28 | ASSFYLQRGEKASGYT
TRBJ2-2 | NA | TRBV19 | ASRMTGASTGELF
TRBJ1-1 | medium-sized | TRBV6-8 | AISDGMNTEAF
TRBJ1-5 | few | TRBV11-3 | ASSLGVREDQPQH
TRBJ1-4 | NA | TRBV11-3 | ASSLLRTNEKLF
TRBJ1-1 | few | TRBV11-3 | ASSLGERDWNTEAF
TRBJ1-6 | few | TRBV19 | ASARDRNSPLH
TRBJ1-1 | NA | TRBV28 | ASSVGEMSTEAF
TRBJ1-2 | few | TRBV11-3 | ASSLDTAGWSGYT
TRBJ2-7 | few | TRBV10-3 | AISESSRDEQY
TRBJ2-3 | NA | TRBV5-1 | ASSDGTQVSTDTQY
TRBJ2-2 | NA | TRBV5-1 | ASSSTPNTGELF
TRBJ2-2 | NA | TRBV5-1 | ASSLFFSGTGPSGELF
TRBJ1-5 | few | TRBV10-3 | AITSDRSQQPQH
TRBJ1-2 | NA | TRBV28 | ASHEGRAPNYGYT
TRBJ1-2 | NA | TRBV30 | AWNLIQARGYT
TRBJ1-2 | few | TRBV6-8 | ASSQGLRGYT
TRBJ2-7 | NA | TRBV19 | ATQPPGQLYEQY
TRBJ1-2 | NA | TRBV30 | AWSVPGGAYGYT
TRBJ1-1 | few | TRBV11-3 | ASSLGTPSTEAF
TRBJ1-5 | NA | TRBV19 | ASSTSEDRAFLGSQPQH
TRBJ1-4 | NA | TRBV1 | ASSQDGQTDATNEKLF
TRBJ2-7 | NA | TRBV18 | ASSPPFDNYEQY
TRBJ2-3 | once | TRBV19 | ASSFSTGGEDTQY
TRBJ1-1 | NA | TRBV14 | ASSQDLPGGKAF
TRBJ1-6 | large | TRBV28 | ATSLPGFRAELNSPLH
TRBJ2-5 | NA | TRBV18 | ASSPPGTGGHQETQY
TRBJ1-4 | NA | TRBV18 | ASSRGQGEREKLF
TRBJ1-2 | large | TRBV19 | ASSTQGALGDGYT
TRBJ1-1 | few | TRBV11-3 | ASSLRRGTATEAF
TRBJ1-4 | NA | TRBV18 | ASSPDRGSEKLF
TRBJ2-1 | NA | TRBV6-8 | ASNVRPYGTVQVDEQF